A single sample gave rise to the 3 T cell receptor beta chains below, sequenced in a study of blood T cell repertoires in COVID-19. Some clones are missing from TCRdb's copy, which holds only in-frame ones; the method was immunoSEQ multiplex PCR. The repertoire holds some 47,000 clones, with around 90% as singletons. Sequenced: peripheral blood. Receptors were obtained from a woman aged 80 or over in a cohort sampled during active or convalescent COVID-19.

The chain links TRBV6-5 to TRBJ1-6; D is uncertain. Trimming cost V 6 bases and J 4 bases, with 10 bases left between them. The CDR3 length is 14 residues. CDR1 is MNHEY and CDR2 is SVGAGI in the germline V gene. The CDR3 DNA reads TGTGCCAGCAGCATCCACGGGTATAATTCACCCCTCCACTTT. Translating it yields CASSIHGYNSPLHF.

This chain connects TRBV5-8 to TRBJ1-1, with TRBD1 matching over 8 bases. Germline values: CDR1 SGHTS, CDR2 YDEGEE. V trimming: 4 bases; J trimming: 1 base; junction bases outside the gene matches: 3. The CDR3 has 14 amino acids. The chain's CDR3 is CASSAGTGNTEAFF. DNA for the CDR3: TGTGCCAGCAGCGCCGGGACAGGGAACACTGAAGCTTTCTTT.

The CDR3 region has the DNA TGTGCCAGCAGCTCCGCGAGGTGGGGCAGTAGAAACTATGGCTACACCTTC. Its translation: CASSSARWGSRNYGYTF. The chain recombines TRBV9 with TRBJ1-2; a possible D gene is TRBD1 (5 bases). Trimming took off 4 bases at V and 2 bases at J, with 21 bases between the two ends. The CDR3 runs 17 residues. In germline, CDR1 is SGDLS, CDR2 YYNGEE.